This TCR beta chain originates from a study of T cell responses to AZD1222 COVID-19 vaccine. The CDR3 has 17 residues. V lost 2 bases and J lost 3; bases outside the gene matches: 4. CDR1 SGHRS and CDR2 YFSETQ come from the germline V gene. Method: immunoSEQ multiplex PCR; TCRdb's copy keeps in-frame clones and lacks some. Seen here are about 110,000 clones, 88% observed once, and the top ten hold about 1.6%. This sequence was found in an adult in good health. The sequencing here drew on peripheral blood, taken on day 0 of AZD1222 vaccination. This chain connects TRBV5-1 to TRBJ2-2, with 13 positions matching TRBD2. Here the CDR3 DNA reads TGCGCCAGCAGCTTAGGACTAGCGGGGGCCTACACCGGGGAGCTGTTTTTT. It codes for CASSLGLAGAYTGELFF.